The present T cell receptor (beta chain) was sequenced within a study of regulatory T cells in long-lasting Graves disease. Construction of TCR beta libraries relied on iRepertoire HTBI primers and on Arm-PCR targeting CDR3 regions. TCRdb recomputed calls from the multiplex PCR reads with MiXCR, one row per CDR3 protein. The sample lists 250,000 or so distinct CDR3 sequences, about 19% occurring once. CDR3 length: 15 amino acids. Trimming took 9 bases from V and 4 from J, leaving 15 bases between them. Germline V gives CDR1 KGHDR, CDR2 SFDVKD. This clonotype was counted many times. The time point is: newly diagnosed GD, antithyroid drugs for less than 3 months. PBMC-extracted RNA yielded the TCR library.

The clonotype was recovered from a female donor with Graves disease. The V call is TRBV24-1, the J call TRBJ2-6, with a possible D match to TRBD1 (5 bases). Sequenced material: peripheral blood mononuclear cells (PBMCs), taken at new diagnosis, from a patient treated with antithyroid drugs. The CDR3 loop reads CATGQGFGGANVLTF. As DNA, the CDR3 is TGTGCCACCGGGCAGGGTTTCGGAGGGGCCAACGTCCTGACTTTC.